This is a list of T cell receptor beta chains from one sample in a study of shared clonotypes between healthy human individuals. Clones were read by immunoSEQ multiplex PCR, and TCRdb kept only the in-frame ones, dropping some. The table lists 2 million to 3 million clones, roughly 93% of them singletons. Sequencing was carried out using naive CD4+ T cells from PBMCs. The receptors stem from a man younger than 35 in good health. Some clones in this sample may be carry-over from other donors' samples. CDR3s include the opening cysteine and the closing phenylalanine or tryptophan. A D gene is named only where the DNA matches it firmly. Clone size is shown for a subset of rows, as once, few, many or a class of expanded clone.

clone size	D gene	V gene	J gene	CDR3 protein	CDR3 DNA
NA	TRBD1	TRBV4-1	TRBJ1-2	CASSRDSGTGGGYGYTF	TGCGCCAGCAGCCGCGACTCCGGGACAGGGGGCGGCTATGGCTACACCTTC
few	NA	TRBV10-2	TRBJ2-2	CASRQRRFTGELFF	TGCGCCAGCAGGCAGCGGAGGTTCACCGGGGAGCTGTTTTTT
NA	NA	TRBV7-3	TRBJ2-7	CASSLNPTSFYEQYF	TGTGCCAGCAGCTTAAACCCCACTTCTTTCTACGAGCAGTACTTC
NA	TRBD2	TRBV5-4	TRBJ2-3	CASSPGTSGSLADTQYF	TGTGCCAGCAGCCCGGGGACTAGCGGGAGTCTGGCAGATACGCAGTATTTT
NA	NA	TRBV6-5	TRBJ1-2	CASRPGTPANYGYTF	TGTGCCAGCAGGCCCGGGACCCCGGCGAACTATGGCTACACCTTC
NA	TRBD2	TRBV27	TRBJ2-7	CASSPLDWTSGRPEISEQYF	TGTGCCAGCAGTCCATTAGACTGGACTAGCGGGAGGCCAGAGATATCCGAGCAGTACTTC
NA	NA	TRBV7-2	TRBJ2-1	CASSFPRTATYNEQFF	TGTGCCAGCAGCTTCCCTCGGACAGCCACGTACAATGAGCAGTTCTTC
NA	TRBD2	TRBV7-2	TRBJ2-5	CASSPGTSGRVGETQYF	TGTGCCAGCAGCCCCGGGACTAGCGGGAGAGTAGGGGAGACCCAGTACTTC
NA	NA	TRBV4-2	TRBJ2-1	CASSQGVLEELYNEQFF	TGTGCCAGCAGCCAAGGGGTCTTAGAAGAACTATACAATGAGCAGTTCTTC
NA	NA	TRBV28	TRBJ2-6	CASSFMRAGANVLTF	TGTGCCAGCAGTTTTATGAGGGCTGGGGCCAACGTCCTGACTTTC
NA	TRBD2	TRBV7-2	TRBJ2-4	CASSYRLAGGTGDIQYF	TGTGCCAGCAGCTATAGACTAGCGGGAGGAACTGGGGACATTCAGTACTTC
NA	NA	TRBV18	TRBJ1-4	CASSDVTVDEKLFF	TGTGCCAGCTCTGACGTAACGGTTGATGAAAAACTGTTTTTT
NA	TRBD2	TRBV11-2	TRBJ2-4	CASSRGTSGGSGIQYF	TGTGCCAGCAGCCGAGGGACTAGCGGGGGGTCGGGCATTCAGTACTTC
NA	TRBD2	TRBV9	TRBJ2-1	CASSRRLAGEVLGEQFF	TGTGCCAGCAGCCGTAGACTAGCGGGAGAGGTCTTGGGTGAGCAGTTCTTC
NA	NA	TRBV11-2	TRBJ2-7	CASSLTGNYEQYF	TGTGCCAGCAGCTTAACAGGGAACTACGAGCAGTACTTC
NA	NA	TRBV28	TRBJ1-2	CASSSLYGYTF	TGTGCCAGCAGTTCGCTCTATGGCTACACCTTC
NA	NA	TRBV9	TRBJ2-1	CASSPSTGRGSYNEQFF	TGTGCCAGCAGCCCTTCCACCGGGCGGGGCTCCTACAATGAGCAGTTCTTC
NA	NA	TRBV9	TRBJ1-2	CASSGGRGYGYTF	TGTGCCAGCAGCGGGGGCCGGGGCTATGGCTACACCTTC
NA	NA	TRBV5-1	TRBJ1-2	CASRLTQGGNYGYTF	TGCGCCAGCAGACTAACACAAGGGGGGAACTATGGCTACACCTTC
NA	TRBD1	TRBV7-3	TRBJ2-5	CASSPQTGHQETQYF	TGTGCCAGCAGCCCGCAGACAGGGCACCAAGAGACCCAGTACTTC
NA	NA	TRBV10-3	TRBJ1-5	CAIGGTGPGQPQHF	TGTGCCATCGGTGGAACAGGGCCAGGGCAGCCCCAGCATTTT
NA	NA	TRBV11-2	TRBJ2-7	CASSSRTALYEQYF	TGTGCCAGCAGCTCCCGGACGGCGCTTTACGAGCAGTACTTC
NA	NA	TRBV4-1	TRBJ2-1	CASSYRRPTGSSYNEQFF	TGCGCCAGCAGCTACCGCAGGCCCACAGGCAGCTCCTACAATGAGCAGTTCTTC
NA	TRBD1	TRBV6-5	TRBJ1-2	CASRYRAGGPHYGYTF	TGTGCCAGCAGGTACAGGGCAGGGGGCCCACACTATGGCTACACCTTC
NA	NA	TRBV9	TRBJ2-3	CASSLRGAVSTDTQYF	TGTGCCAGCAGCCTAAGAGGGGCGGTTAGCACAGATACGCAGTATTTT
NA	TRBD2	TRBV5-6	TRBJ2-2	CASSLDLGLGPGELFF	TGTGCCAGCAGCTTGGATCTCGGACTAGGGCCCGGGGAGCTGTTTTTT
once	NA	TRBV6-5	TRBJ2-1	CASRYGGANNEQFF	TGTGCCAGCAGATACGGGGGAGCGAATAATGAGCAGTTCTTC
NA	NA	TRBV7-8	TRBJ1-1	CASSPATSNTEAFF	TGTGCCAGCAGCCCCGCCACCTCCAACACTGAAGCTTTCTTT
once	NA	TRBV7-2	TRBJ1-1	CASSLPGQNTEAFF	TGTGCCAGCAGCTTACCCGGACAGAACACTGAAGCTTTCTTT
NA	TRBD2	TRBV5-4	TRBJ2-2	CASSLELAGGNTGELFF	TGTGCCAGCAGCTTGGAGTTGGCGGGAGGGAACACCGGGGAGCTGTTTTTT
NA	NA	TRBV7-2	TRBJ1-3	CASSLIFSGNTIYF	TGTGCCAGCAGCTTAATCTTCTCTGGAAACACCATATATTTT
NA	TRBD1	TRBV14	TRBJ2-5	CASSDDRGRETQYF	TGTGCCAGCAGTGATGACAGGGGGCGAGAGACCCAGTACTTC
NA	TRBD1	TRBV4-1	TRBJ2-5	CASSQPDRVQETQYF	TGCGCCAGCAGCCAACCTGACAGGGTCCAAGAGACCCAGTACTTC
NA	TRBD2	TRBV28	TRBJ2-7	CASNLQGGSSYEQYF	TGTGCCAGCAATCTTCAGGGAGGGAGCTCCTACGAGCAGTACTTC
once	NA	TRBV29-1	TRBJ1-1	CSVEDVAWGPRGF	TGCAGCGTTGAAGACGTTGCGTGGGGGCCCAGGGGCTTT